The 23 T cell receptor beta chains listed next were all sequenced from one sample in a study of response to subunit inactivated influenza vaccine. TCRdb fed the RT-PCR reads into MiXCR, producing one record per CDR3 protein. The sample lists 150,000 to 200,000 distinct CDR3 sequences, around 12% occurring once. A further study also used this sample, focusing on T cells expressing NK-cell markers. Turning to that study: 5'RACE template switching with UMIs produced the TCR beta cDNA.

The sample consisted of CD8+ T cells sorted from PBMCs, taken roughly 12 days after vaccination. These receptors all come from a man between 50 and 59 years old who received an inactivated influenza vaccine.

Only a few counts were recorded for this clonotype. The V and J genes are TRBV7-3 and TRBJ1-1; maybe TRBD1 (5 bases). The V and J ends lost 2 bases and 8 bases respectively, with 12 bases between them. This CDR3 comprises 13 residues. Per germline, CDR1 SGHTA and CDR2 FQGTGA. CDR3 sequence: CASSLFIGTEAFF. The CDR3 bases are TGTGCCAGCAGCTTATTTATCGGGACCGAAGCTTTCTTT.

This clonotype has only a few counts. The gene calls are TRBV6-1 and TRBJ1-1, with 7 bases that match TRBD1. Trimming cost V 6 bases and J 5 bases; bases outside gene matches: 9. Germline assignment: CDR1 MNHNS and CDR2 SASEGT. CDR3 length equals 14 residues. CDR3 region: CASRPTGLGTEAFF. CDR3 in DNA: TGTGCCAGCAGACCGACAGGGTTGGGTACTGAAGCTTTCTTT.

The chain carries TRBV7-2 and TRBJ2-3; 7 nucleotides agree with TRBD1. V was pared by 5 bases and J by 2 bases, with 31 bases of the junction left unmatched. The CDR3 extends over 23 amino acids. Germline V gene sequence: CDR1 SGHTA, CDR2 FQGNSA. CDR3 coding DNA: TGTGCCAGCAGCGTTTTAGATACAGACAGGGAAAACGAGATAAACTTCTACACAGATACGCAGTATTTT. Protein: CASSVLDTDRENEINFYTDTQYF.

This clonotype was recorded a few times. A read error is possible here, since a much larger clone lies one base away. The chain uses TRBV9 and TRBJ1-1; D not certain. This CDR3 has 12 residues. V shed 3 bases and J shed 1 base, with 4 bases lying between them. Germline V gene lookup returns CDR1 SGDLS and CDR2 YYNGEE. This CDR3 reads CASSAGNTEAFF. In DNA, the CDR3 is TGTGCCAGCAGCGCCGGGAACACTGAAGCTTTCTTT.

The rearrangement links TRBV6-5 to TRBJ2-3; D unclear. This CDR3 comprises 12 residues. Germline V gene sequence: CDR1 MNHEY, CDR2 SVGAGI. V gave up 5 bases and J gave up 2 bases, with 5 bases separating them. The DNA for the CDR3 is TGTGCCAGCAGTCCAAACACAGATACGCAGTATTTT. As protein: CASSPNTDTQYF.

The sample holds one count of this clonotype. Given a much more abundant clone one base away, this may be a read error. V usage is TRBV7-6 and J usage is TRBJ2-1; D unclear. V gave up 5 bases and J gave up 8 bases, with 13 bases separating them. The CDR3 runs 13 residues. Germline V lookup: CDR1 SGHVS, CDR2 FNYEAQ. CDR3 protein: CASSPHYRDEQFF. CDR3 in DNA: TGTGCCAGCAGCCCCCATTACCGCGATGAGCAGTTCTTC. Supplemented by reference TRBV7-6 and TRBJ2-1, the full variable domain reads GAGVSQSPRYKVTKRGQDVALRCDPISGHVSLYWYRQALGQGPEFLTYFNYEAQQDKSGLPNDRFSAERPEGSISTLTIQRTEQRDSAMYRCASSPHYRDEQFFGPGTRLTVL.

This clonotype has more than one count but fewer than ten. This chain joins TRBV27 and TRBJ1-5; D is uncertain. This CDR3 has 14 amino acids. V was shortened by 2 bases and J by 5 bases, with 10 bases between the two germline ends. CDR1 MNHEY and CDR2 SMNVEV come from the germline V gene (reference sequence). DNA of the CDR3: TGTGCCAGCAGTTTAAACGGGGTTCATCAGCCCCAGCATTTT. It codes for CASSLNGVHQPQHF.

The rearrangement links TRBV9 to TRBJ1-4; D is possibly TRBD1 (5 bases). Germline values: CDR1 SGDLS, CDR2 YYNGEE. Trimming left V 3 bases short and J 4 bases short, with 16 bases between. The CDR3 is made up of 16 amino acids. CDR3 sequence reads: CASSAFQGSLNEKLFF. The CDR3 DNA follows: TGTGCCAGCAGCGCCTTTCAGGGATCCCTTAATGAAAAACTGTTTTTT. Together with reference TRBV9 and TRBJ1-4, the CDR3 gives the full variable domain: DSGVTQTPKHLITATGQRVTLRCSPRSGDLSVYWYQQSLDQGLQFLIQYYNGEERAKGNILERFSAQQFPDLHSELNLSSLELGDSALYFCASSAFQGSLNEKLFFGSGTQLSVL.

This clonotype has more than one count but fewer than ten. A much larger clone differs from this one at a single base, so this may be a read error. This chain joins TRBV12-3 or TRBV12-4 and TRBJ1-1; D is uncertain. The CDR3 spans 12 residues. The CDR3 DNA sequence: TGTGCCAGCAGGTTAGGGAACACTGAAGCTTTCTTT. This encodes CASRLGNTEAFF.

This clonotype appeared a few times. CDR3 coding DNA: TGTGCCAGCATCGGGGGACTAGCGGGAGATGAAAAGTACTTC. Its protein product is CASIGGLAGDEKYF. This chain connects TRBV2 to TRBJ2-7, with 14 bases identical to TRBD2. The length of the CDR3 is 14 residues. After removal of 7 bases from V and 11 bases from J, the junction contained 10 bases not matched to a gene. Per the germline V gene, CDR1 is SNHLY and CDR2 is FYNNEI.

V and J are TRBV27 and TRBJ2-7; a weak D match, TRBD2 (5 bases). Between the trimmed V and J ends, which lost 3 bases and 7 bases, there was a span of 22 bases. Per the germline V gene, CDR1 is MNHEY and CDR2 is SMNVEV (reference sequence). This CDR3 is built from 16 residues. CDR3 sequence: CASSFLPEVFPGEQYF. Here the CDR3 DNA reads TGTGCCAGCAGTTTCCTCCCCGAGGTATTCCCGGGGGAGCAGTACTTC.

This clonotype has only a few counts. The genes are TRBV12-3 or TRBV12-4 and TRBJ2-7; 10 bases line up with TRBD1. The CDR3 totals 15 residues. V trimming: 3 bases; J trimming: 5 bases; junction bases outside the gene matches: 7. The CDR3 sequence: CASSFGGTGVHEQYF. DNA of the CDR3: TGTGCCAGCAGTTTCGGTGGGACAGGGGTCCACGAGCAGTACTTC.

The chain links TRBV19 to TRBJ2-7, with a tentative D call TRBD1 (5 bases). The CDR3 contains 14 residues. Trimming took 2 bases from V and 3 from J, leaving 11 bases between them. The germline CDR1 and CDR2 sequences are LNHDA and SQIVND (reference sequence). CDR3 sequence reads: CASSISARGYEQYF. CDR3 coding DNA: TGTGCCAGTAGTATATCGGCTAGGGGCTACGAGCAGTACTTC.

This clonotype was found a few times. The rearrangement joins TRBV9 to TRBJ2-3; 7 bases agree with TRBD1. With 6 bases clipped from V and 2 bases from J, the junction kept 6 bases outside the gene matches. The CDR3 consists of 14 residues. The germline V gene encodes CDR1 SGDLS and CDR2 YYNGEE. This CDR3 is CASTGTADTDTQYF. The DNA of the CDR3 is TGTGCCAGCACCGGGACAGCCGACACAGATACGCAGTATTTT.

This chain connects TRBV5-1 to TRBJ2-6; 7 bases line up with TRBD1. Losses at the gene ends were 1 base for V and 0 bases for J; bases not matched to a gene: 7. Germline V gene data show CDR1 as SGHRS and CDR2 as YFSETQ. The CDR3 contains 18 residues. CDR3 nucleotides: TGCGCCAGCAGCTTGCGACAGGGAATAAGCTCTGGGGCCAACGTCCTGACTTTC. As protein: CASSLRQGISSGANVLTF.

This clonotype was observed a few times. The J gene is TRBJ2-1, the V gene TRBV4-3, with a weak D call TRBD2 (6 bases). CDR1 is LGHNA and CDR2 is YSLEER in the germline V gene. Trimming stripped 3 bases from V and 0 bases from J, with 15 bases between. The CDR3 length is 17 residues. The CDR3 sequence is CASSQLAYQPSYNEQFF. CDR3 nucleotides: TGCGCCAGCAGCCAGCTAGCGTACCAACCCTCCTACAATGAGCAGTTCTTC.

A few counts support this clonotype. The chain links TRBV6-1 to TRBJ2-5; TRBD2 might be the D (5 bases). V was trimmed by 5 bases and J by 1 base, leaving 11 bases between them. The CDR3 extends over 14 amino acids. The germline gives CDR1 MNHNS, CDR2 SASEGT. DNA for the CDR3: TGTGCCAGCAGTCTGGGGAGCCCCCAAGAGACCCAGTACTTC. Protein product: CASSLGSPQETQYF.

This clonotype was found a few times. This sequence joins TRBV20-1 and TRBJ2-1; 9 positions match TRBD2. J lost 0 bases, V lost 3 bases, and 6 bases had no gene match. This CDR3 region has 16 residues. CDR1 is DFQATT, CDR2 SNEGSKA, per germline (reference sequence). The CDR3 bases are TGCAGTGCTAGCGGGGTAGCGGGAGCCTCCTACAATGAGCAGTTCTTC. Its protein is CSASGVAGASYNEQFF.

This clonotype was detected ten times or more. The chain employs TRBV12-3 or TRBV12-4 and TRBJ2-7; unclear D gene. This CDR3 is 13 amino acids long. V shed 5 bases and J shed 2 bases, with 10 bases lying between them. CDR3 DNA: TGTGCCAGCAGTCCGACGGCTACCTACGAGCAGTACTTC. Protein product: CASSPTATYEQYF.

This clonotype was observed a few times. The chain uses TRBV4-3 and TRBJ1-1, with 7 positions matching TRBD1. V lost 0 bases, J lost 6 bases, and 13 bases stayed unmatched. This CDR3 spans 17 amino acids. The V gene's germline CDR1 is LGHNA and CDR2 YSLEER. CDR3 loop: CASSQDFSQPGGAEAFF. As DNA, the CDR3 is TGCGCCAGCAGCCAAGATTTCTCACAGCCAGGGGGGGCTGAAGCTTTCTTT.

This clonotype was seen a handful of times. The chain uses TRBV2 and TRBJ2-3; D is uncertain. The germline gives CDR1 SNHLY, CDR2 FYNNEI. The CDR3 consists of 14 residues. Trimming stripped 7 bases from V and 1 base from J, with 12 bases between. CDR3 nucleotide sequence: TGTGCCAGCATAAGTAGCTTGGGCACAGATACGCAGTATTTT. It translates to CASISSLGTDTQYF.

This clonotype has only a few counts. The V gene is TRBV7-9, the J gene TRBJ2-1; 12 nucleotides line up with TRBD2. There are 16 residues in the CDR3. Per germline, CDR1 SEHNR and CDR2 FQNEAQ (reference sequence). V gave up 5 bases and J gave up 4 bases; unmatched junction bases: 6. CDR3: CASSPRLAGEYNEQFF. The DNA for the CDR3 is TGTGCCAGCAGCCCCCGACTAGCGGGAGAGTACAATGAGCAGTTCTTC.

This clonotype was detected only a few times. This chain uses TRBV6-1 with TRBJ1-2; 9 nucleotides line up with TRBD1. This CDR3 spans 14 amino acids. J lost 5 bases, V lost 7 bases, and 8 bases had no gene match. Germline values: CDR1 MNHNS, CDR2 SASEGT. CDR3 in amino acids: CASTPTGGFYGYTF. In nucleotides, the CDR3 is TGTGCCAGCACCCCGACAGGGGGATTTTATGGCTACACCTTC.